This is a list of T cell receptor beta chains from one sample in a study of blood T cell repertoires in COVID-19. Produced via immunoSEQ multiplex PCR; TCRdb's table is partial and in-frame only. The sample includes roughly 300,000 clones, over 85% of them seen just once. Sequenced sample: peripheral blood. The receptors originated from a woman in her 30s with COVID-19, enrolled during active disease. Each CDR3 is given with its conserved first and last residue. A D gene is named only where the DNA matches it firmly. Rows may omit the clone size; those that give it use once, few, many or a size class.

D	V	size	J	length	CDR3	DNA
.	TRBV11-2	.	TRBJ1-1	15	CASSLAGQTNTEAFF	TGTGCCAGCAGCTTAGCCGGACAAACGAACACTGAAGCTTTCTTT
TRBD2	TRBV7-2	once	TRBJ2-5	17	CASSLVASGGTGETQYF	TGTGCCAGCAGCTTAGTGGCTAGCGGGGGCACCGGGGAGACCCAGTACTTC
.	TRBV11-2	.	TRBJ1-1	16	CASSQHPTGRNTEAFF	TGTGCCAGCAGCCAGCACCCGACGGGTCGAAACACTGAAGCTTTCTTT
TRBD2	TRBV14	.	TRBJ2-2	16	CASSRIRGEQSGELFF	TGTGCCAGCAGCCGAATCCGGGGGGAACAATCCGGGGAGCTGTTTTTT
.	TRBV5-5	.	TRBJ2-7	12	CASSLVRGEQYF	TGTGCCAGCAGCTTGGTCAGGGGCGAGCAGTACTTC
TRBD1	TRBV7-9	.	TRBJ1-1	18	CASSSPDRGQIGNTEAFF	TGTGCCAGCAGCTCGCCGGACAGGGGGCAGATTGGGAACACTGAAGCTTTCTTT
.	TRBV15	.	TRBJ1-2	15	CATSRDFAGGEGYTF	TGTGCCACCAGCAGAGATTTTGCGGGCGGGGAAGGCTACACCTTC
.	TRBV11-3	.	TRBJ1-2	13	CASSSGRDYGYTF	TGTGCCAGCAGCTCAGGGAGGGACTATGGCTACACCTTC
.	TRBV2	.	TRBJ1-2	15	CASSWGSEKMYGYTF	TGTGCCAGCAGCTGGGGCTCGGAAAAGATGTATGGCTACACCTTC
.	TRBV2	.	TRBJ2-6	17	CASSSLNPGAGANVLTF	TGTGCCAGCAGCTCCCTAAACCCAGGGGCCGGGGCCAACGTCCTGACTTTC
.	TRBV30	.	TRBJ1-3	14	CAWRADRSGNTIYF	TGTGCCTGGAGGGCTGACAGATCCGGAAACACCATATATTTT
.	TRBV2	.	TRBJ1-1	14	CASSDYRPNTEAFF	TGTGCCAGCAGTGATTACAGGCCTAACACTGAAGCTTTCTTT
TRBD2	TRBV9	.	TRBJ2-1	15	CASSGSAGGLGEQFF	TGTGCCAGCAGCGGATCAGCGGGGGGGCTGGGAGAGCAGTTCTTC
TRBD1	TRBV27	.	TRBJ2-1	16	CASSLIRDRGQDEQFF	TGTGCCAGCAGTTTAATAAGGGACAGGGGACAGGATGAGCAGTTCTTC
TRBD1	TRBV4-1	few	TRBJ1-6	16	CASSPMGTDNNSPLHF	TGCGCCAGCAGCCCCATGGGGACAGATAATAATTCACCCCTCCACTTT
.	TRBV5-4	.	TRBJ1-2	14	CASSLLGSAGGYTF	TGTGCCAGCAGCTTACTTGGGTCCGCGGGGGGCTACACCTTC
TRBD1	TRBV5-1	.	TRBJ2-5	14	CASSWGQPQETQYF	TGCGCCAGCAGCTGGGGACAGCCTCAAGAGACCCAGTACTTC
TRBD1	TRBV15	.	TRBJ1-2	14	CATSRRGQSYGYTF	TGTGCCACCAGCAGGAGGGGACAGAGCTATGGCTACACCTTC
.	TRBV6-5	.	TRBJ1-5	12	CASSTEYQPQHF	TGTGCCAGCTCGACAGAATATCAGCCCCAGCATTTT
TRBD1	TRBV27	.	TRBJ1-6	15	CASSSGQGLDSPLHF	TGTGCCAGCAGTTCCGGACAGGGTCTCGATTCACCCCTCCACTTT
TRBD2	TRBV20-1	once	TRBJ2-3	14	CSARERGGRDTQYF	TGCAGTGCTCGTGAGCGGGGGGGCAGAGATACGCAGTATTTT
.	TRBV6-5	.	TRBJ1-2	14	CASRTGGLGYGYTF	TGTGCCAGCAGGACGGGGGGGCTTGGCTATGGCTACACCTTC
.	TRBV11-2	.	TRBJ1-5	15	CASSFGPAGNQPQHF	TGTGCCAGCAGCTTCGGCCCGGCGGGCAATCAGCCCCAGCATTTT
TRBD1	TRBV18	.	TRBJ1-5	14	CASSTGGEGQPQHF	TGTGCCAGCTCAACAGGGGGTGAGGGTCAGCCCCAGCATTTT
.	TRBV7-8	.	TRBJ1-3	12	CASGTTEDTIYF	TGTGCCAGCGGGACAACGGAAGACACCATATATTTT
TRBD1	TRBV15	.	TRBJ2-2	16	CATSRETGRNTGELFF	TGTGCCACCAGCAGGGAGACAGGGCGGAACACCGGGGAGCTGTTTTTT
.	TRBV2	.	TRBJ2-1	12	CASSGGTLGQFF	TGTGCCAGCAGTGGAGGAACGCTGGGGCAGTTCTTC
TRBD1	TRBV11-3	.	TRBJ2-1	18	CASSSPGQGYRGYNEQFF	TGTGCCAGCAGCTCCCCGGGACAGGGGTATCGGGGGTACAATGAGCAGTTCTTC
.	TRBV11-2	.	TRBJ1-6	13	CASSLVQNSPLHF	TGTGCCAGCAGCTTAGTGCAGAATTCACCCCTCCACTTT
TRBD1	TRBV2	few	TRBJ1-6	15	CASNAGTGGFSPLHF	TGTGCCAGCAATGCCGGGACAGGGGGATTTTCACCCCTCCACTTT
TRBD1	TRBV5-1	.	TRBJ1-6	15	CASSLVGGGYSPLHF	TGCGCCAGCAGCTTGGTCGGAGGGGGCTATTCACCCCTCCACTTT
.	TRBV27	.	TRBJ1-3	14	CPLIEASSGNTIYF	TGTCCTTTAATAGAGGCGAGCTCTGGAAACACCATATATTTT
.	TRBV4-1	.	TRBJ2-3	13	CASSRTGPDTQYF	TGCGCCAGCAGCCGAACAGGGCCAGATACGCAGTATTTT
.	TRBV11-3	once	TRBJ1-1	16	CASSPGTKTMNTEAFF	TGTGCCAGCAGCCCAGGGACAAAGACCATGAACACTGAAGCTTTCTTT
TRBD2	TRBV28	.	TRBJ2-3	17	CASSRYPTSGGGDTQYF	TGTGCCAGCAGCCGATACCCGACTAGCGGGGGAGGCGATACGCAGTATTTT
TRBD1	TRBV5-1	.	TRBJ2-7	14	CASSFTGGLYEQYF	TGCGCCAGCAGCTTTACAGGGGGTCTCTACGAGCAGTACTTC
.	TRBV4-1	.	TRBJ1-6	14	CASSSGELGSPLHF	TGCGCCAGCAGCTCAGGGGAGTTAGGATCACCCCTCCACTTT
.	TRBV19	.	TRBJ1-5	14	CASKGGSGVQPQHF	TGTGCCAGTAAAGGCGGTTCGGGGGTTCAGCCCCAGCATTTT
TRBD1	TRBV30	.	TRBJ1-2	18	CAWSVLGQGLDENYGYTF	TGTGCCTGGAGTGTACTAGGACAGGGACTCGACGAGAACTATGGCTACACCTTC
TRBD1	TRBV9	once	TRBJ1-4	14	CASSVGQGGEKLFF	TGTGCCAGCAGCGTGGGACAGGGGGGAGAAAAACTGTTTTTT
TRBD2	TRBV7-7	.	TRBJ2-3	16	CASSLGTSAITDTQYF	TGTGCTAGCAGCTTAGGGACTAGCGCCATCACAGATACGCAGTATTTT
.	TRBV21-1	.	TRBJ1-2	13	CASVPGELSGYTF	TGTGCCAGCGTCCCAGGGGAGCTATCTGGCTACACCTTC
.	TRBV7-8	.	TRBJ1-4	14	CASSLVSRDEKLFF	TGTGCCAGCAGCTTAGTCTCGAGAGATGAAAAACTGTTTTTT
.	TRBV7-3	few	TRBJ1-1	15	CASSLGGAGNTEAFF	TGTGCCAGCAGCCTAGGGGGGGCTGGGAACACTGAAGCTTTCTTT
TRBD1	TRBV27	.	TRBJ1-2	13	CASSPFDRVGYTF	TGTGCCAGCAGTCCCTTCGACAGGGTTGGCTACACCTTC
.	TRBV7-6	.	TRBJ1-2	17	CASSLRPLQIANYGYTF	TGTGCCAGCAGCTTGCGGCCTCTTCAGATAGCTAACTATGGCTACACCTTC
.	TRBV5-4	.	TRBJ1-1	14	CASSIIGVDTEAFF	TGTGCCAGCAGCATAATCGGGGTGGACACTGAAGCTTTCTTT
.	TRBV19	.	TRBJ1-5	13	CASSISPNQPQHF	TGTGCCAGTAGTATCAGTCCGAATCAGCCCCAGCATTTT
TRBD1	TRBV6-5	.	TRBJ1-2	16	CASSYSSTGQKGGYTF	TGTGCCAGCAGTTACTCCTCGACAGGGCAAAAGGGTGGCTACACCTTC
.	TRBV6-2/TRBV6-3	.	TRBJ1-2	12	CASSAANYGYTF	TGTGCCAGCAGTGCAGCGAACTATGGCTACACCTTC
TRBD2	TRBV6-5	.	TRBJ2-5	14	CASRSQRGSKTQYF	TGTGCCAGCAGATCACAGCGGGGGTCGAAGACCCAGTACTTC
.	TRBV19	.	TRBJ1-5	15	CASSRGGTSNQPQHF	TGTGCCAGTAGTCGAGGGGGAACGAGCAATCAGCCCCAGCATTTT
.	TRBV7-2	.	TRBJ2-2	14	CASSLGGFNGELFF	TGTGCCAGCAGCTTAGGAGGGTTTAACGGGGAGCTGTTTTTT
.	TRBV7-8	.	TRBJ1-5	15	CASSTAGDSNQPQHF	TGTGCCAGCAGCACGGCGGGGGATAGCAATCAGCCCCAGCATTTT
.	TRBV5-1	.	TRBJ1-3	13	CASSTGHGNTIYF	TGCGCCAGCTCTACAGGGCATGGAAACACCATATATTTT
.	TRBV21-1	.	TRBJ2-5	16	CASSIHYPERQETQYF	TGTGCCAGCAGCATACACTACCCGGAGCGTCAAGAGACCCAGTACTTC